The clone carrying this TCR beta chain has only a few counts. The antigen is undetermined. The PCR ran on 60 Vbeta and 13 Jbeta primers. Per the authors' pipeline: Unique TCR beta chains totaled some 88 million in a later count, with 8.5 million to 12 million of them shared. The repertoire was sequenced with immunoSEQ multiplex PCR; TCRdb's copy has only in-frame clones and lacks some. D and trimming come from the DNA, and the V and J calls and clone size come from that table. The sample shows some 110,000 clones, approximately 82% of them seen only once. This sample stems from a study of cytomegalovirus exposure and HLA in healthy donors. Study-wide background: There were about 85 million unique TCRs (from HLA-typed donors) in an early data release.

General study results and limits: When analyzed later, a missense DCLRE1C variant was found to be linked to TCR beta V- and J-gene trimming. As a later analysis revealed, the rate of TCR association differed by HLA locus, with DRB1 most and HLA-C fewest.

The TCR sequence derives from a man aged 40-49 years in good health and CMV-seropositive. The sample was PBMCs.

The CDR3, as DNA: TGTGCCAGTAGTCAGGGGAGTGAAGCTTTCTTT. Its translation is CASSQGSEAFF. The chain carries TRBV19 and TRBJ1-1; possible D gene TRBD1, 6 bases. Germline values: CDR1 LNHDA, CDR2 SQIVND (reference sequence). The V gene lost 5 bases and the J gene lost 7 bases, with 8 bases spanning the gap. The CDR3 loop spans 11 amino acids.